This is a list of T cell receptor beta chains from one sample in a study of blood T cells in healthy people across ages. TCRdb called the 5' RACE reads again in MiXCR, with one record for every CDR3 protein. The sample has around 800,000 distinct CDR3 sequences; roughly 24% are singletons. The same sample was also used in a study of T cells of mothers and their children.

Material: blood. These receptors all stem from a boy aged 5-17 years in good health. CDR3s include the opening cysteine and the closing phenylalanine or tryptophan. D genes are given only for firm matches. Where a row states a size, it is once, few, many or the class of an expanded clone; other rows omit it.

.	TRBV14	TRBJ2-2	.	CAGSQIQGPGELFF	TGTGCCGGCAGCCAAATCCAGGGTCCCGGGGAGCTGTTTTTT
.	TRBV20-1	TRBJ1-1	.	CSAHGAPTEAFF	TGCAGTGCCCACGGGGCTCCGACTGAAGCTTTCTTT
.	TRBV18	TRBJ2-5	.	CASSPPYRETQYF	TGTGCCAGCTCACCGCCCTACAGAGAGACCCAGTACTTC
.	TRBV3-1	TRBJ1-4	few	CASSQSNEKLFF	TGTGCCAGCAGCCAATCAAATGAAAAACTGTTTTTT
.	TRBV7-7	TRBJ2-1	few	CASSLVPGREQFF	TGTGCTAGCAGCTTAGTACCGGGTCGTGAGCAGTTCTTC
.	TRBV4-1	TRBJ1-2	.	CASSQEDSYGYTF	TGCGCCAGCAGCCAGGAGGACAGCTATGGCTACACCTTC
.	TRBV5-5	TRBJ2-4	many	CASSLEQGYNIQYF	TGTGCCAGCAGCTTAGAACAGGGATATAACATTCAGTACTTC
.	TRBV3-1	TRBJ1-1	.	CGSSQKTENTEAFF	TGTGGCAGCAGCCAAAAGACGGAGAACACTGAAGCTTTCTTT
.	TRBV18	TRBJ1-5	.	CASSPVEGGQPQHF	TGTGCCAGCTCACCAGTTGAGGGGGGTCAGCCCCAGCATTTT
TRBD1	TRBV20-1	TRBJ1-6	.	CSDIRGQNSPLHF	TGCAGTGACATCAGGGGGCAAAATTCACCCCTCCACTTT